This TCR beta chain was retrieved from a study of response to subunit inactivated influenza vaccine (dated by TCRdb to 2017 to 2018). The study in broad terms: To follow how T cells responded to a trivalent subunit inactivated influenza vaccine, the researchers relied on deep quantitative profiling of the T cell receptor repertoire. General study outcomes and caveats: The authors proposed that each seasonal influenza vaccination may bring in only a limited number of new T cells.

In its sample, this clonotype was seen a few times. Its antigen is currently not known. No per-base quality is available; no much larger clone lies one base away. The library was obtained by RT-PCR. Sequencing instrument: Illumina HiSeq 2500. The public reads were quality trimmed at Q25 with fastp and then assembled into clones with MiXCR by TCRdb, keeping productive beta chains. Each entry merges the rows of one CDR3 protein and shows their most common DNA and genes. The sample yields hundreds of thousands of distinct CDR3 sequences; 25% were counted once. 1.9% of the sample is in the top ten clones. At the junction V is shortened by 2 bases and J by 0 bases, with 10 bases in between. CDR1 is given as SGDLS and CDR2 as YYNGEE, both from the germline V gene. Reading from cysteine to phenylalanine, the CDR3 counts 15 amino acids. The DNA shown is the 45-base CDR3, in frame from base 1.

The sequenced sample was CD4+ T cells sorted from PBMCs, obtained more than 4 days after vaccination. The source is a man aged 45-60 years who received an inactivated influenza vaccine. Donor details come from another sample of the same person, matched by shared clones. The chain was built from TRBV9 and TRBJ2-3; the D gene cannot be named for sure. The base sequence is TGTGCCAGCAGCGTCGGAGCGAAGAGCACAGATACGCAGTATTTT. It translates as CASSVGAKSTDTQYF.